Listed below are T cell receptor beta chains from one sample, sequenced in a study of blood T cell repertoires in COVID-19. Profiling relied on immunoSEQ multiplex PCR, and the TCRdb table lists in-frame clones only, not all of them. Of around 330,000 clones detected, 85% appear once; the ten largest clones hold 1.9%. Sequencing input: PBMCs or T cells enriched from blood (not recorded which). These receptor sequences come from a woman in her 30s who had been exposed to COVID-19. The CDR3 runs from the conserved cysteine through the conserved F or W. The order of the fields is CDR3 protein, CDR3 DNA, D gene, clone size, J gene, V gene. The D gene is left open where the match is weak. Size values are once, few and many counts, or a class for expanded clones, and some rows have none.

CDR3aa: CASSPRLLASEQFF
CDR3nt: TGTGCCAGCTCACCGAGACTACTCGCAAGTGAGCAGTTCTTC
d_gene: .
abundance: .
j_gene: TRBJ2-1
v_gene: TRBV18

CDR3aa: CASIQNTEAFF
CDR3nt: TGTGCCAGCATACAGAACACTGAAGCTTTCTTT
d_gene: .
abundance: .
j_gene: TRBJ1-1
v_gene: TRBV7-6

CDR3aa: CASGVFRDSPLHF
CDR3nt: TGTGCTAGTGGTGTGTTCAGGGATTCACCCCTCCACTTT
d_gene: .
abundance: .
j_gene: TRBJ1-6
v_gene: TRBV12-5

CDR3aa: CASSQDPGGGTPDTQYF
CDR3nt: TGCGCCAGCAGCCAAGATCCGGGCGGGGGGACCCCAGATACGCAGTATTTT
d_gene: TRBD2
abundance: .
j_gene: TRBJ2-3
v_gene: TRBV4-1

CDR3aa: CASSLAQPGHQYGYTF
CDR3nt: TGCGCCAGCAGCTTGGCTCAACCGGGACACCAGTATGGCTACACCTTC
d_gene: .
abundance: few
j_gene: TRBJ1-2
v_gene: TRBV5-1

CDR3aa: CASSYTGGDYEQYF
CDR3nt: TGCGCCAGCAGTTATACAGGGGGAGACTACGAGCAGTACTTC
d_gene: TRBD1
abundance: .
j_gene: TRBJ2-7
v_gene: TRBV5-1

CDR3aa: CAISPTGGSTEAFF
CDR3nt: TGTGCCATCAGTCCGACAGGGGGAAGCACTGAAGCTTTCTTT
d_gene: TRBD1
abundance: once
j_gene: TRBJ1-1
v_gene: TRBV10-3

CDR3aa: CATSEGTGDPYEQYF
CDR3nt: TGTGCCACCAGTGAAGGGACAGGGGACCCCTACGAGCAGTACTTC
d_gene: TRBD1
abundance: .
j_gene: TRBJ2-7
v_gene: TRBV24-1

CDR3aa: CAITPTSGATGELFF
CDR3nt: TGTGCCATCACCCCGACTAGCGGGGCCACCGGGGAGCTGTTTTTT
d_gene: TRBD2
abundance: .
j_gene: TRBJ2-2
v_gene: TRBV10-3

CDR3aa: CASSDMGNTIYF
CDR3nt: TGTGCCAGCAGTGACATGGGAAACACCATATATTTT
d_gene: .
abundance: .
j_gene: TRBJ1-3
v_gene: TRBV6-1

CDR3aa: CASSLDLGHTEAFF
CDR3nt: TGCGCCAGCAGCTTGGACTTGGGCCACACTGAAGCTTTCTTT
d_gene: .
abundance: .
j_gene: TRBJ1-1
v_gene: TRBV5-1

CDR3aa: CASSVEQGGTEAFF
CDR3nt: TGTGCCAGCAGCGTAGAACAGGGGGGCACTGAAGCTTTCTTT
d_gene: TRBD1
abundance: medium-sized
j_gene: TRBJ1-1
v_gene: TRBV9

CDR3aa: CASSENQGSGYTF
CDR3nt: TGTGCCAGCAGCGAAAATCAGGGTAGTGGCTACACCTTC
d_gene: .
abundance: .
j_gene: TRBJ1-2
v_gene: TRBV9

CDR3aa: CASGLNPGGHYEQYF
CDR3nt: TGTGCTAGTGGTTTGAACCCGGGGGGCCATTACGAGCAGTACTTC
d_gene: .
abundance: .
j_gene: TRBJ2-7
v_gene: TRBV12-5

CDR3aa: CASSGQLTDSTSTDTQYF
CDR3nt: TGTGCCAGCAGTGGGCAACTAACTGACTCCACTAGCACAGATACGCAGTATTTT
d_gene: .
abundance: .
j_gene: TRBJ2-3
v_gene: TRBV2

CDR3aa: CASSFKGASGYTF
CDR3nt: TGTGCCAGCAGCTTTAAGGGGGCGAGTGGCTACACCTTC
d_gene: TRBD1
abundance: few
j_gene: TRBJ1-2
v_gene: TRBV7-2

CDR3aa: CATSDSTGGAKEKLFF
CDR3nt: TGTGCCACCAGTGATTCTACCGGGGGGGCCAAGGAAAAACTGTTTTTT
d_gene: .
abundance: medium-sized
j_gene: TRBJ1-4
v_gene: TRBV24-1

CDR3aa: CASSFGRGPEAFF
CDR3nt: TGTGCCAGCAGCTTTGGCAGGGGGCCTGAAGCTTTCTTT
d_gene: TRBD1
abundance: few
j_gene: TRBJ1-1
v_gene: TRBV5-6

CDR3aa: CATSVKQGLQETQYF
CDR3nt: TGTGCCACCAGTGTTAAACAGGGTTTACAAGAGACCCAGTACTTC
d_gene: .
abundance: once
j_gene: TRBJ2-5
v_gene: TRBV24-1

CDR3aa: CASSYPDSLVSGYTF
CDR3nt: TGTGCCAGCAGCTACCCGGACTCCCTAGTTTCGGGCTACACCTTC
d_gene: .
abundance: .
j_gene: TRBJ1-2
v_gene: TRBV5-4

CDR3aa: CASGPGVAPLHF
CDR3nt: TGTGCCAGTGGGCCCGGGGTAGCACCCCTCCACTTT
d_gene: .
abundance: few
j_gene: TRBJ1-6
v_gene: TRBV3-1/TRBV3-2

CDR3aa: CASSQGLAGAGTADTQYF
CDR3nt: TGCGCCAGCAGCCAAGGCCTAGCGGGAGCTGGTACAGCAGATACGCAGTATTTT
d_gene: TRBD2
abundance: .
j_gene: TRBJ2-3
v_gene: TRBV4-1

CDR3aa: CASSLVGRYTEAFF
CDR3nt: TGTGCCAGCAGCTTGGTCGGTCGGTACACTGAAGCTTTCTTT
d_gene: .
abundance: .
j_gene: TRBJ1-1
v_gene: TRBV5-6

CDR3aa: CASSRQGAQEQYF
CDR3nt: TGTGCCAGCAGCCGACAGGGGGCGCAAGAGCAGTACTTC
d_gene: TRBD1
abundance: few
j_gene: TRBJ2-7
v_gene: TRBV3-1/TRBV3-2

CDR3aa: CATSDPLMGHGNQPQHF
CDR3nt: TGTGCCACCAGTGACCCCTTAATGGGGCACGGCAATCAGCCCCAGCATTTT
d_gene: .
abundance: .
j_gene: TRBJ1-5
v_gene: TRBV24-1

CDR3aa: CASSIAGQGTGYTF
CDR3nt: TGTGCCAGTAGTATCGCGGGACAGGGAACCGGCTACACCTTC
d_gene: TRBD1
abundance: few
j_gene: TRBJ1-2
v_gene: TRBV19

CDR3aa: CASSQIAASSYEQYF
CDR3nt: TGCGCCAGCAGCCAAATAGCGGCCAGCTCCTACGAGCAGTACTTC
d_gene: .
abundance: .
j_gene: TRBJ2-7
v_gene: TRBV4-1